This entry is about one T cell receptor beta chain. The antigen is not known. The data originate from a study of cytomegalovirus exposure and HLA in healthy donors. Study-level information: A prior study identified approximately 120 million unique TCR beta sequences from roughly 180 million T cells. Overall study findings and caveats: HLA allele associations emerged for roughly 17,000 TCR beta sequences in a later analysis, at 0.05 false discovery rate. While the bulk of TCR sequences proved rare, some public TCRs turned up in many donors.

The CDR3 covers 14 residues. Germline V gene data show CDR1 as LNHDA and CDR2 as SQIVND (reference sequence). V gave up 2 bases and J gave up 5 bases, with 12 bases separating them. The study ran its PCR with 60 Vbeta and 13 Jbeta primers. This table comes from immunoSEQ multiplex PCR, and its TCRdb copy is limited to in-frame clones, with some not included. The table shows approximately 160,000 clones, with 75% to 90% occurring only once. This sequence was found in a human donor in good health. This chain connects TRBV19 to TRBJ1-1; no clear D gene. Sequencing was done on a sample of PBMCs. In DNA form, the CDR3 reads TGTGCCAGTAGTATATTTGAGGCCAGAACTGAAGCTTTCTTT. Protein sequence: CASSIFEARTEAFF.